Described below is a single T cell receptor beta chain sequence and its context. Its antigen is as yet unknown. The data originate from a study of OX40 agonist ivuxolimab in advanced cancers. Turning to the study itself: Ivuxolimab, an antibody that agonizes OX40 (CD134), was administered to the patients. Three patients showed partial responses: one hepatocellular carcinoma and two cutaneous melanoma cases.

Germline V CDR1 and CDR2: KGHSH, LQKENI. This CDR3 region has 14 residues. Trimming at V came to 4 bases and at J to 3 bases, leaving 5 bases not matched to a gene. Sequencing used immunoSEQ multiplex PCR; TCRdb keeps in-frame clones, though not all of them. The data show fewer than 35,000 clones, 81% seen once. Study-wide findings and caveats: A proportion of nonresponders additionally exhibited low normalized T-cell clonal expansion.

Blood was sampled at baseline, cycle 4 day 1, and cycle 7 day 1. The starting material was CD4+ or CD8+ T cells sorted from blood, obtained in a trial of the OX40 agonist ivuxolimab. The V and J genes are TRBV18 and TRBJ2-7; 8 bases match TRBD2. The origin of this receptor is an adult with an advanced solid tumor such as melanoma, head and neck, liver or kidney cancer. The CDR3 here is CASSLQAGDYEQYF. CDR3 DNA sequence: TGTGCCAGCTCACTTCAAGCGGGAGACTACGAGCAGTACTTC.